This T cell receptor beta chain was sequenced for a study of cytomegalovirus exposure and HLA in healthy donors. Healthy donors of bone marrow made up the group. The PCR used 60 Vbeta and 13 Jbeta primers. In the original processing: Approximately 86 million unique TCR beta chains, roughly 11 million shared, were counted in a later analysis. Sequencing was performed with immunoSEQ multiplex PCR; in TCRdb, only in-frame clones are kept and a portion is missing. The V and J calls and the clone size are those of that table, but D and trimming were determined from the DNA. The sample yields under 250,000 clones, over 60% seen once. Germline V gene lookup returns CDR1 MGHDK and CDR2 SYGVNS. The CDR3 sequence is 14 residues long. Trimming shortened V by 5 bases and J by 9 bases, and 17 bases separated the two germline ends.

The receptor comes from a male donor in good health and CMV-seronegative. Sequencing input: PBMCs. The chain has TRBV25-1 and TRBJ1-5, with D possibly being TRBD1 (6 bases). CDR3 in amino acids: CASSPRAGGPPQHF. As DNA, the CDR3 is TGTGCCAGCAGTCCACGGGCGGGGGGCCCGCCCCAGCATTTT. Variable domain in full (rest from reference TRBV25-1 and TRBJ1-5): EADIYQTPRYLVIGTGKKITLECSQTMGHDKMYWYQQDPGMELHLIHYSYGVNSTEKGDLSSESTVSRIRTEHFPLTLESARPSHTSQYLCASSPRAGGPPQHFGDGTRLSIL.